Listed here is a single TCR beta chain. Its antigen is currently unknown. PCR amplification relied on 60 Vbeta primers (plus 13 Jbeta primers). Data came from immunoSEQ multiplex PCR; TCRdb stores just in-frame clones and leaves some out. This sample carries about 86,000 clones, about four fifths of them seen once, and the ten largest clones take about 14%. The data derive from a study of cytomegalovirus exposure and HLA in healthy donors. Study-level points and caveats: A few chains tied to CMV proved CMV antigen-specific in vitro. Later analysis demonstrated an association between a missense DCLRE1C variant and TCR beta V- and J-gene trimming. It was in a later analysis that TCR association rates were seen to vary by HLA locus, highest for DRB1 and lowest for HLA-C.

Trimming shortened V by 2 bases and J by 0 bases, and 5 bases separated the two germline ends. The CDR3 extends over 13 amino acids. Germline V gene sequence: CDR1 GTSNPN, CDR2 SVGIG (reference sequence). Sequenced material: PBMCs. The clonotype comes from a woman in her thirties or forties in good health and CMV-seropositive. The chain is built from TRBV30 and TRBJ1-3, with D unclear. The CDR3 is CAWSSLSGNTIYF. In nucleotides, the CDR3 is TGTGCCTGGAGTTCCCTCTCTGGAAACACCATATATTTT.